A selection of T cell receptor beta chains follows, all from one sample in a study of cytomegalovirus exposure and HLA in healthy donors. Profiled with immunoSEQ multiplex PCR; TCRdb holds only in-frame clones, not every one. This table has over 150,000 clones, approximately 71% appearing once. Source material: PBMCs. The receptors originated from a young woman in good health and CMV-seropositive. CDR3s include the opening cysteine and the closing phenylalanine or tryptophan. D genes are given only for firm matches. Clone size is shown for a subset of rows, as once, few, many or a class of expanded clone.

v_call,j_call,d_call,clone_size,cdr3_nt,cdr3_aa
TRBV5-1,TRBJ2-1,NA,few,TGCGCCAGCAGCTTGCCCCTCGGGGTAGGGCAGTTCTTC,CASSLPLGVGQFF
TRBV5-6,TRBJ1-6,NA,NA,TGTGCCAGCAGCCATGCAGGAGGGCGGGGGAGTTGGTCACCCCTCCACTTT,CASSHAGGRGSWSPLHF
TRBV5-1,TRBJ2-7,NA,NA,TGCGCCAGCAGTCCCGAGGGGACTCTAACACCCTACGAGCAGTACTTC,CASSPEGTLTPYEQYF
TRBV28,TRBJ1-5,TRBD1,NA,TGTGCCAGCAGTTTATCATTCGGGACAGATAGCAATCAGCCCCAGCATTTT,CASSLSFGTDSNQPQHF
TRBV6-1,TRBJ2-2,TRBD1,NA,TGTGCCAGCAGACCGGGACAGGTGACCGGGGAGCTGTTTTTT,CASRPGQVTGELFF
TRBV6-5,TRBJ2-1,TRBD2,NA,TGTGCCAGCAGTTACACACTAGCGGGTTATCATGAGCAGTTCTTC,CASSYTLAGYHEQFF
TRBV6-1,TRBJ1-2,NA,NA,TGTGCCAGCGGAGACTATGGCTACACCTTC,CASGDYGYTF
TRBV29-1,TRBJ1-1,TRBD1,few,TGCAGCGCGACAGGGTGGGACACTGAAGCTTTCTTT,CSATGWDTEAFF
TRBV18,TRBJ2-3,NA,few,TGTGCCAGCTCACCACCGCAGACTAGCACAGATACGCAGTATTTT,CASSPPQTSTDTQYF
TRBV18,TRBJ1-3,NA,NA,TGTGCCAGCTCACCTGTTGCAGGGACTGGAAACACCATATATTTT,CASSPVAGTGNTIYF
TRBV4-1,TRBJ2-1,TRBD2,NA,TGCGCCAGCAGCCAACTATCCACCCGGACTAGCGATCGTCCTTATGAGCAGTTCTTC,CASSQLSTRTSDRPYEQFF
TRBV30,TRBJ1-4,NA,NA,TGTGCCTGGGGACTGATTAATGAAAAACTGTTTTTT,CAWGLINEKLFF
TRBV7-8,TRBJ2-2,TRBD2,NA,TGTGCCAGCAGCTGGGCTGCGGGAGGGCCTGGCGGGGAGCTGTTTTTT,CASSWAAGGPGGELFF
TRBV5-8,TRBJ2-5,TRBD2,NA,TGTGCCAGCAGCTTGGGAGTAGCGGGGGGGCAAGAGACCCAGTACTTC,CASSLGVAGGQETQYF
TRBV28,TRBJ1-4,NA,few,TGTGCCAGCAGCCCTAGCCCGGCGGGAACTAATGAAAAACTGTTTTTT,CASSPSPAGTNEKLFF
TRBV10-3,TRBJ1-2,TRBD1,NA,TGTGCCATCAGCTACAGGGGGTACTATGGCTACACCTTC,CAISYRGYYGYTF
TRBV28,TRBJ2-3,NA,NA,TGTGCCAGCACGGGACACTACACAGATACGCAGTATTTT,CASTGHYTDTQYF
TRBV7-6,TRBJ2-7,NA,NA,TGTGCCAGCAGCTTAGAGGTCAGGAACGAGCAGTACTTC,CASSLEVRNEQYF
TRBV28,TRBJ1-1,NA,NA,TGTGCCAGCAGACCTACAGGGCCCGTGGCTTTCTTT,CASRPTGPVAFF
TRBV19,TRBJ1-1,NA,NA,TGTGCCACCAGGCTCAACACTGAAGCTTTCTTT,CATRLNTEAFF
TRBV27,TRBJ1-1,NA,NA,TGTGCCAGCAGTTTATCGGGGCAGACTGAAGCTTTCTTT,CASSLSGQTEAFF
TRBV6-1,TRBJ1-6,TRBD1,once,TGTGCCAGCAGACCGGGACAGGGGAATTCACCCCTCCACTTT,CASRPGQGNSPLHF
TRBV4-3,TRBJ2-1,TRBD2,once,TGCGCCAGCAGCCAAGACATACTAGCGGGGGGCCTCTACAATGAGCAGTTCTTC,CASSQDILAGGLYNEQFF
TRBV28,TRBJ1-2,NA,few,TGTGCCAGCAGTAACGGGAGAGTAAGCTATGGCTACACCTTC,CASSNGRVSYGYTF
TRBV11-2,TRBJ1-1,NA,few,TGTGCCAGCAGCCTCCTACAGGTCGGTTTGGGAGCTTTCTTT,CASSLLQVGLGAFF
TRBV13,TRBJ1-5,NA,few,TGTGCCAGCAGCTTAAAGCGTAGTCAGCCCCAGCATTTT,CASSLKRSQPQHF
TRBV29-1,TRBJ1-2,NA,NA,TGCAGCGTTGAGAGGGCTAAGGGGGGGAACTATGGCTACACCTTC,CSVERAKGGNYGYTF
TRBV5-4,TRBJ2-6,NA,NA,TGTGCCAGCAGTCAAACAGGGGGGGAAGGGGCCAACGTCCTGACTTTC,CASSQTGGEGANVLTF
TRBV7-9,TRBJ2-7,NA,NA,TGTGCCACCTCTCAGCCGGGTGACTACGAGCAGTACTTC,CATSQPGDYEQYF
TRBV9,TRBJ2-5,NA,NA,TGTGCCAGCAGCGTAGATTTTCGGAGAGAGACCCAGTACTTC,CASSVDFRRETQYF
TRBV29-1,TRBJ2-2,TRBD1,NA,TGCAGCGTTGTGGGACAGGGAAAATCGGGGGAGCTGTTTTTT,CSVVGQGKSGELFF
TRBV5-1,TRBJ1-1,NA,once,TGCGCCAGCAGCTTGGGGTCGGTGAAGTGGGAAGCTTTCTTT,CASSLGSVKWEAFF
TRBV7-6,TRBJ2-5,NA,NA,TGTGCCAGCACAAAACTAGGACTGCCCCAAGAGACCCAGTACTTC,CASTKLGLPQETQYF
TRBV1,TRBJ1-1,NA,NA,TGCACCAGCAGCCAAGATTGGAGGGTAAGGACTGAAGCTTTCTTT,CTSSQDWRVRTEAFF
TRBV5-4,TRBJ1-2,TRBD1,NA,TGTGCCAGCAGCTTGGTTGGACAGGGGGATGGCTACACCTTC,CASSLVGQGDGYTF
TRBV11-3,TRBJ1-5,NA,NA,TGTGCCAGCAGCTTAGTCTACTCGCCCCATAAGCTTTATAGCAATCAGCCCCAGCATTTT,CASSLVYSPHKLYSNQPQHF
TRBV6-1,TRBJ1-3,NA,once,TGTGCCAGCAGCTCACAGGCTTACCCTGGAAACACCATATATTTT,CASSSQAYPGNTIYF
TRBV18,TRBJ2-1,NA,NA,TGTGCCAGCTCTCTACTTTATGGTGAGCAGTTCTTC,CASSLLYGEQFF
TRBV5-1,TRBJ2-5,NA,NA,TGCGCCAGCAGCTTGGATAGCGGACGTTTAGGGACCCAGTACTTC,CASSLDSGRLGTQYF
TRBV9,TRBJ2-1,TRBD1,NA,TGTGCCAGCAGCGCCCTGGGACAGGGTGGCAATGAGCAGTTCTTC,CASSALGQGGNEQFF
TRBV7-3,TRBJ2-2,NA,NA,TGTGCCAGCAGCTCCAACAGGGAGCAGAACACCGGGGAGCTGTTTTTT,CASSSNREQNTGELFF
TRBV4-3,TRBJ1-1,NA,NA,TGCGCCAGCAGCCAAGACCGCCTATCGGGCACTGAAGCTTTCTTT,CASSQDRLSGTEAFF
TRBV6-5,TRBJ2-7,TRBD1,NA,TGTGCCAGCAGTTACTTGGGACAGGGAGCCGAGCAGTACTTC,CASSYLGQGAEQYF
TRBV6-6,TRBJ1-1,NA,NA,TGTGCCAGCAGTTTTGTGCGGGACGGTTTCTTT,CASSFVRDGFF
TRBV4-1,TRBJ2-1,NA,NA,TGCGCCAGCAGCCTATTTGGCCAGGGGATTAATGAGCAGTTCTTC,CASSLFGQGINEQFF
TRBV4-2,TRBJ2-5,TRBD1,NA,TGTGCCAGCAGCCAAGATAGGGGGCTACTTCGGGAGACCCAGTACTTC,CASSQDRGLLRETQYF
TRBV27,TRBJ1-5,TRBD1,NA,TGTGCCAGCAGCCGGGACAGATTTAGCAATCAGCCCCAGCATTTT,CASSRDRFSNQPQHF
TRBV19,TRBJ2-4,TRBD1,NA,TGTGCCAGTCAGGACAGGTTAGCCAAAAACATTCAGTACTTC,CASQDRLAKNIQYF
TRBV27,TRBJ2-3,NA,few,TGTGCCAGCGCCTCGGACAGGGAGGGAGAAGATACGCAGTATTTT,CASASDREGEDTQYF
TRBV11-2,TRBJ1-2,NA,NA,TGTGCCAGCAGCCTAACCGGCACAGAATCCTATGGCTACACCTTC,CASSLTGTESYGYTF
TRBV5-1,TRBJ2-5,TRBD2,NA,TGCGCCAGCAGCACCGGACTAGCGGGGGCGAGGAGCGGAGAGACCCAGTACTTC,CASSTGLAGARSGETQYF
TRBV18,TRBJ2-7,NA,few,TGTGCCAGCTCACCACCGGGGCCAGTAGCCTACGAGCAGTACTTC,CASSPPGPVAYEQYF
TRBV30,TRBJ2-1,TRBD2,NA,TGTGCCTGGAGTGCTACTCGGGACTACTCCTACAATGAGCAGTTCTTC,CAWSATRDYSYNEQFF
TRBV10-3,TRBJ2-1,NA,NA,TGTGCCATCACCCCGGACAAGAGCTCCTACAATGAGCAGTTCTTC,CAITPDKSSYNEQFF
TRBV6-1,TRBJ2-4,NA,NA,TGTGCCAGCAGTGAAGCACGGGGAGTCAAAAACATTCAGTACTTC,CASSEARGVKNIQYF
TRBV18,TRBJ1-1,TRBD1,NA,TGTGCCAGCTCACCAACGGCGGGACAGGACGTTTTAGCTTTCTTT,CASSPTAGQDVLAFF
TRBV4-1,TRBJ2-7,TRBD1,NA,TGCGCCAGCAGCCAATCTGGGACAGGGGAAGTCTACGAGCAGTACTTC,CASSQSGTGEVYEQYF
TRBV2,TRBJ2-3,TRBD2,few,TGTGCCAGCAGGGAGGGACTAGCGGGGACAGATACGCAGTATTTT,CASREGLAGTDTQYF
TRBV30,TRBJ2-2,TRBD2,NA,TGTGCCTGGAGTGAAGGACTAGCGGGACAAACCGGGGAGCTGTTTTTT,CAWSEGLAGQTGELFF